This TCR beta chain was observed in a study of regulatory T cells in long-lasting Graves disease. Broader study findings: Gene preferences differed: TRBV28, TRBJ1-2, TRBJ2-5 in persistent cases.

This clonotype has more than one count but fewer than ten. Its antigen is as yet unknown. The germline V gene encodes CDR1 MGHRA and CDR2 YSYEKL. Trimming cost V 8 bases and J 2 bases, with 10 bases left between them. The CDR3 sequence is 13 residues long. Time point specified: newly diagnosed GD, antithyroid drugs for less than 3 months. RNA from PBMCs was the source of the TCR library. Assembly of TCR beta libraries relied on iRepertoire HTBI primers together with Arm-PCR of CDR3 regions. TCRdb independently ran MiXCR on the multiplex PCR reads; one entry per CDR3 protein. The data hold hundreds of thousands of distinct CDR3 sequences, with around 17% observed a single time. The sample was also reused in another study, on T cells in Graves' hyperthyroidism and ophthalmopathy.

The source material was peripheral blood mononuclear cells (PBMCs), sampled at new diagnosis, from a patient treated with antithyroid drugs. This receptor was taken from a woman younger than 45 with Graves disease. This chain uses TRBV4-1 with TRBJ2-1; D might be TRBD2 (5 bases). The CDR3 region is CASGSGTYNEQFF. CDR3 coding DNA: TGCGCCAGCGGAAGCGGAACCTACAATGAGCAGTTCTTC.